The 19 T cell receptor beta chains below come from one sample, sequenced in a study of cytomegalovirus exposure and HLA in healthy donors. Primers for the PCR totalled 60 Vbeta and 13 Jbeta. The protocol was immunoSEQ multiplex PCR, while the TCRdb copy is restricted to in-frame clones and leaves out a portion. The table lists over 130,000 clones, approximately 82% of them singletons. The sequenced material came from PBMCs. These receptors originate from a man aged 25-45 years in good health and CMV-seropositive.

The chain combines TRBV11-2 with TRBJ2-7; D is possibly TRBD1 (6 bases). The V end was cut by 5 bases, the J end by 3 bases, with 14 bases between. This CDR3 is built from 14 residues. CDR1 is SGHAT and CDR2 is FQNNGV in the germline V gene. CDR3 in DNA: TGTGCCAGCAGCCCGACAGCAGGGGACTACGAGCAGTACTTC. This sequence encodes CASSPTAGDYEQYF.

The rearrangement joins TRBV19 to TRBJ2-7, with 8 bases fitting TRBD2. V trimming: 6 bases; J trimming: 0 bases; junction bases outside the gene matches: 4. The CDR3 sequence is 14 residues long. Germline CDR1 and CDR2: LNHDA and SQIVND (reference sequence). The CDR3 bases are TGTGCCAGTAGGGGCGGGAGGTCCTCCTACGAGCAGTACTTC. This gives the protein CASRGGRSSYEQYF.

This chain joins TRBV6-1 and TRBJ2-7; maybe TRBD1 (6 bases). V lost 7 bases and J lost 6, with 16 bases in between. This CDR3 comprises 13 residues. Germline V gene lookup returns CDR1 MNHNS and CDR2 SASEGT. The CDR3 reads CASNQQGVVEQYF. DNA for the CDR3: TGTGCCAGCAACCAACAGGGAGTTGTCGAGCAGTACTTC.

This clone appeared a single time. This chain's CDR3 is CASGRQGTEKLFF. The CDR3 DNA follows: TGCGCCAGCGGCCGGCAGGGTACTGAAAAACTGTTTTTT. The chain links TRBV5-1 to TRBJ1-4; D is perhaps TRBD1 (5 bases). CDR3 length: 13 residues. V lost 7 bases and J 7 bases, leaving 14 bases between the germline ends. Germline CDR1 SGHRS, CDR2 YFSETQ. Filled out from reference TRBV5-1 and TRBJ1-4, the complete variable domain reads KAGVTQTPRYLIKTRGQQVTLSCSPISGHRSVSWYQQTPGQGLQFLFEYFSETQRNKGNFPGRFSGRQFSNSRSEMNVSTLELGDSALYLCASGRQGTEKLFFGSGTQLSVL.

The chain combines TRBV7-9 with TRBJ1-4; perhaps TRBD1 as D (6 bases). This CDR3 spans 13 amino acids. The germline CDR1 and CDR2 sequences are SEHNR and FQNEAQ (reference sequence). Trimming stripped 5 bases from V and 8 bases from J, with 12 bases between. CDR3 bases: TGTGCCAGCAGCCCTCCAACAGGGGAAAAACTGTTTTTT. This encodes CASSPPTGEKLFF.

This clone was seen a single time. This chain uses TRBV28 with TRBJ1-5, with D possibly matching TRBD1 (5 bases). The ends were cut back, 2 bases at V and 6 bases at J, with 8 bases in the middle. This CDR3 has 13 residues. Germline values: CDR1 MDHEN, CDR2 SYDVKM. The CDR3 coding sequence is TGTGCCAGCAGTTTAGGGGGGACTCAGCCCCAGCATTTT. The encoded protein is CASSLGGTQPQHF.

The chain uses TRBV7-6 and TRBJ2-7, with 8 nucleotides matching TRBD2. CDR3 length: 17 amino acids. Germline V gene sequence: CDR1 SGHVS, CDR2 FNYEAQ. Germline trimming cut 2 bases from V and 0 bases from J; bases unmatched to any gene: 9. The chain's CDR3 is CASSLSLLGRDSYEQYF. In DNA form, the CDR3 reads TGTGCCAGCAGCTTATCCCTCCTCGGGAGGGACTCCTACGAGCAGTACTTC.

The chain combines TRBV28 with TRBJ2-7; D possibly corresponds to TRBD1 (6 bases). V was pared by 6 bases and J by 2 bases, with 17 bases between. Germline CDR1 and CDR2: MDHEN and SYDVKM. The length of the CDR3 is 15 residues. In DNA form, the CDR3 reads TGTGCCAGCAGGCAGGGGATTTGGGGTACCTACGAGCAGTACTTC. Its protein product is CASRQGIWGTYEQYF.

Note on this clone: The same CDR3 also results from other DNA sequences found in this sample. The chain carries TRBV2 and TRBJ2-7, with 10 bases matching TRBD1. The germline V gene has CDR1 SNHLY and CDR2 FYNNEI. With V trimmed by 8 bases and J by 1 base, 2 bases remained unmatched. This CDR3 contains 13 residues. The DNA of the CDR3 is TGTGCCAGCGGGGGACAGGGGTCCTACGAGCAGTACTTC. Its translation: CASGGQGSYEQYF.

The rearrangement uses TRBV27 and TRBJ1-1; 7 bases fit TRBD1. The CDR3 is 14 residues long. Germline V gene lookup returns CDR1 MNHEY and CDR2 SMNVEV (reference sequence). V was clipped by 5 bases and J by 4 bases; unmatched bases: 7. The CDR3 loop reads CASSPQGVTTEAFF. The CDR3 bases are TGTGCCAGCAGTCCTCAGGGGGTGACCACTGAAGCTTTCTTT.

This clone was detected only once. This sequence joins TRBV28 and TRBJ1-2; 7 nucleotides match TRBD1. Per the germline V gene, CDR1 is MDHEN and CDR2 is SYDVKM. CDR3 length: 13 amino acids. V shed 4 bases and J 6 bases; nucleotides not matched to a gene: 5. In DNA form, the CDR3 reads TGTGCCAGCAGTTATGACAGGGAGGATGGCTACACCTTC. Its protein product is CASSYDREDGYTF.

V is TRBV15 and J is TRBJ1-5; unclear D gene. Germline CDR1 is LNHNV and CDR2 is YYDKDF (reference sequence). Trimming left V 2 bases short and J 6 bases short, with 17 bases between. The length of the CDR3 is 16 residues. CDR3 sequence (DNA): TGTGCCACCAGCAGAACTAAGACCTCTCCCGGTCAGCCCCAGCATTTT. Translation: CATSRTKTSPGQPQHF. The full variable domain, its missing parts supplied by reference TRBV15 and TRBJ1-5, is DAMVIQNPRYQVTQFGKPVTLSCSQTLNHNVMYWYQQKSSQAPKLLFHYYDKDFNNEADTPDNFQSRRPNTSFCFLDIRSPGLGDTAMYLCATSRTKTSPGQPQHFGDGTRLSIL.

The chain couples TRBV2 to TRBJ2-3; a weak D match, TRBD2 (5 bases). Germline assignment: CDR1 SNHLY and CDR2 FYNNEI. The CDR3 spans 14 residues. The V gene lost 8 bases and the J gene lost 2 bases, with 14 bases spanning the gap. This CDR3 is CASGGPPNTDTQYF. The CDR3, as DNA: TGTGCCAGCGGAGGCCCACCTAACACAGATACGCAGTATTTT.

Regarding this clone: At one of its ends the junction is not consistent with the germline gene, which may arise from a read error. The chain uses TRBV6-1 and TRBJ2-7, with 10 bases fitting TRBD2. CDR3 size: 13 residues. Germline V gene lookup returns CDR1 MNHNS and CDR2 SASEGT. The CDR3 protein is CTSLRTSGREQYF. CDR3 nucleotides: TGTACCAGCCTGAGGACTAGCGGTAGGGAGCAGTACTTC.

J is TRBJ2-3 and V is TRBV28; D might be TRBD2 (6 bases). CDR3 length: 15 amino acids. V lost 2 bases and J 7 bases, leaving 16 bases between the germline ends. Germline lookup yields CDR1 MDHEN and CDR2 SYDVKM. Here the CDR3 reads CASSLRGTRLYTQYF. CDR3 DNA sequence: TGTGCCAGCAGTTTAAGAGGGACTCGGCTGTATACGCAGTATTTT.

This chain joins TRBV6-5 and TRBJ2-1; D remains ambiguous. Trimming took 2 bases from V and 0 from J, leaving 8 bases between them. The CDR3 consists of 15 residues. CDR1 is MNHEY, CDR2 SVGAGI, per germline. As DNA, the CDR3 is TGTGCCAGCAGTTACGACCGGAGCTCCTACAATGAGCAGTTCTTC. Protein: CASSYDRSSYNEQFF.

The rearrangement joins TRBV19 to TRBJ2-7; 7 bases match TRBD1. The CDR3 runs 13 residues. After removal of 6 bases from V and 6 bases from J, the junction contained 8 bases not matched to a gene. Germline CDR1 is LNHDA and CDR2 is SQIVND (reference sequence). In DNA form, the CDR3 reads TGTGCCAGTAGCTATAACCCAGGGGGCGAGCAGTACTTC. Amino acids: CASSYNPGGEQYF. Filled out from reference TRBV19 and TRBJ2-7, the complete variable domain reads DGGITQSPKYLFRKEGQNVTLSCEQNLNHDAMYWYRQDPGQGLRLIYYSQIVNDFQKGDIAEGYSVSREKKESFPLTVTSAQKNPTAFYLCASSYNPGGEQYFGPGTRLTVT.

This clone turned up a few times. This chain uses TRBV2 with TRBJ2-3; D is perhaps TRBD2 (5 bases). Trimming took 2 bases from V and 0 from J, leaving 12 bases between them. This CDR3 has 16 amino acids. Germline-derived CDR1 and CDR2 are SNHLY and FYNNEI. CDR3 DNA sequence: TGTGCCAGCAGTGAATTCGGTAGCGCTAGCACAGATACGCAGTATTTT. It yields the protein CASSEFGSASTDTQYF.

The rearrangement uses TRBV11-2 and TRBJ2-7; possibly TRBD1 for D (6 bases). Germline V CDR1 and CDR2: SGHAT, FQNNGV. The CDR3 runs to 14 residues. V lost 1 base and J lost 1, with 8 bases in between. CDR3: CASSLVGQSYEQYF. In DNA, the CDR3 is TGTGCCAGCAGCTTAGTTGGACAGTCCTACGAGCAGTACTTC.